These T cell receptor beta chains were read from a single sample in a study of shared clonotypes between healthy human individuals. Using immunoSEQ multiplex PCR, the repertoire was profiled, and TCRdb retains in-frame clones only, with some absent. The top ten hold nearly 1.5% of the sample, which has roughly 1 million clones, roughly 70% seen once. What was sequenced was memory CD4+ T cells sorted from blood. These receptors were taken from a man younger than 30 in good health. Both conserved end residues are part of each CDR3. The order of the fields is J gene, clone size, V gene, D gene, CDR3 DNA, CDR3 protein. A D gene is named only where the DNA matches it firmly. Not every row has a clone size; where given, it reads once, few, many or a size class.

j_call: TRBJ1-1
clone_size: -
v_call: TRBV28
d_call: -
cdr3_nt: TGTGCCAGCATTAGCGGACAGTACGGCACTGAAGCTTTCTTT
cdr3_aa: CASISGQYGTEAFF

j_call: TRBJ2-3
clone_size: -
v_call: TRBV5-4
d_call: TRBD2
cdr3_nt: TGTGCCAGCAGCTTGCTAGCGGGGACAGATACGCAGTATTTT
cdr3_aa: CASSLLAGTDTQYF

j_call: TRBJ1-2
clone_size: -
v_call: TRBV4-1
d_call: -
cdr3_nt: TGCGCCAGCAGCCAAGACGACTATGGCTACACCTTC
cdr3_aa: CASSQDDYGYTF

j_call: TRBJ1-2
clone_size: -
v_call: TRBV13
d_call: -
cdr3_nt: TGTGCCAGCAGCTTGGGTAGAAATTCGAACTATGGCTACACCTTC
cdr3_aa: CASSLGRNSNYGYTF

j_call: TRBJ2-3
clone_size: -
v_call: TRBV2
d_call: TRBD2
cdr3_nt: TGTGCCAGCACCTCGGGACTAGCGGGAGGTACAAACCTGAAAGCAGATACGCAGTATTTT
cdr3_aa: CASTSGLAGGTNLKADTQYF

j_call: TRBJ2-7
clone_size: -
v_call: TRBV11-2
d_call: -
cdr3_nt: TGTGCCAGCAGCTTAGACAGTATTGGAACCTACGAGCAGTACTTC
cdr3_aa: CASSLDSIGTYEQYF

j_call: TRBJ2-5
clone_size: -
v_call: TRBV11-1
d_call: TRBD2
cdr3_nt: TGTGCCAGCAGCTTAGGTGGGGCTAGCGGAGAGACCCAGTACTTC
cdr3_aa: CASSLGGASGETQYF

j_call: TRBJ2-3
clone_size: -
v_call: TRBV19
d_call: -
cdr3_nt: TGTGCCAGTAGGAGCGGGGATACGCAGTATTTT
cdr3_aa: CASRSGDTQYF

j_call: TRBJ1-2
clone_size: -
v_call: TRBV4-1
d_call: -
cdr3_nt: TGCGCCAGCAGTTCGACAGCCGGCTACACCTTC
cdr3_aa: CASSSTAGYTF

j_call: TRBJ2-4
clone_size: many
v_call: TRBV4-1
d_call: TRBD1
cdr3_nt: TGCGCCAGCAGCCAAGCGGACCTTTGGACAGGGCAAAACATTCAGTACTTC
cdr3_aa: CASSQADLWTGQNIQYF

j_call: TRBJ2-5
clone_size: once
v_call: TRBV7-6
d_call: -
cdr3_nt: TGTGCCAGCGACCGGAGGGGCCAAGAGACCCAGTACTTC
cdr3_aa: CASDRRGQETQYF

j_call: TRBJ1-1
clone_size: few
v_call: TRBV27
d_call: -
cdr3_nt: TGTGCCAGCAGTCCCTATCGGTCCTGGAACACTGAAGCTTTCTTT
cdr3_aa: CASSPYRSWNTEAFF

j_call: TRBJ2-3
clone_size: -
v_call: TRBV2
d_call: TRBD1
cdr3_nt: TGTGCCAGCAGTGTTGGACAGGGGGGACTTGCAGATACGCAGTATTTT
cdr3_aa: CASSVGQGGLADTQYF

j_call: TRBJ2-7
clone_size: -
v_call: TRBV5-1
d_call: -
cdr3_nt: TGCGCCAGCAGCTCTCAGGGGCCCCTCGAGCAGTACTTC
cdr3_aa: CASSSQGPLEQYF

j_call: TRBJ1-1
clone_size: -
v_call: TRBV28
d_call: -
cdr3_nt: TGTGCCAGCAATGGCAGGACAGAAGCTTTCTTT
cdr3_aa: CASNGRTEAFF

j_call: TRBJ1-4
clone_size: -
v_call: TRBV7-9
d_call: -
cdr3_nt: TGTGCCAGCAGCTTTTGGACAGCAACTAATGAAAAACTGTTTTTT
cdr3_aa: CASSFWTATNEKLFF

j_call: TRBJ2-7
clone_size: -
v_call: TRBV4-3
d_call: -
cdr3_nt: TGCGCCAGCAGCCAAGACAGGGCCAGCCTGTACGAGCAGTACTTC
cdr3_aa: CASSQDRASLYEQYF

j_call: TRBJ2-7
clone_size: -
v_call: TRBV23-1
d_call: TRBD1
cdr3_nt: TGCGCCAGCAGTCAACCGGACCGGGACAGGGGGACCTACGAGCAGTACTTC
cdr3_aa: CASSQPDRDRGTYEQYF

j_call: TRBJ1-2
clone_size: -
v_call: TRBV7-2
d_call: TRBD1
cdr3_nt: TGTGCCAGCAGCGTAGGACAGGGCATTGGCTACACCTTC
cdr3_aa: CASSVGQGIGYTF

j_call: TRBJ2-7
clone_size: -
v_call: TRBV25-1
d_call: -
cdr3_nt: TGTGCCAGCAGTGATAGGGGCCACGAGCAGTACTTC
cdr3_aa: CASSDRGHEQYF

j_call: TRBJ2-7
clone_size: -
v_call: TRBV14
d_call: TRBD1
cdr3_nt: TGTGCCAGCAGGGCAGGGGGAACTTACGAGCAGTACTTC
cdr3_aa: CASRAGGTYEQYF

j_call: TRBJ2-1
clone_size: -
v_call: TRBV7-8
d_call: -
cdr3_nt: TGTGCCAGCACCCGATTCGGGGGGCCGGTTCAAGGTGAGCAGTTCTTC
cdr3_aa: CASTRFGGPVQGEQFF

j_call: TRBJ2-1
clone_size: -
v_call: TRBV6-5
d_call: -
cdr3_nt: TGTGCCAGCAGTTACTCGCGTGGTAAGCAGTTCTTC
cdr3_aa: CASSYSRGKQFF

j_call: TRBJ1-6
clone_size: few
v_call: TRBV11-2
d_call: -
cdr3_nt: TGTGCCAGCAGTCCGGAGGGATTCTATAATTCACCCCTCCACTTT
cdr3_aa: CASSPEGFYNSPLHF

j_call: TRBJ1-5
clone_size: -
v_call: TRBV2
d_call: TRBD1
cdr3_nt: TGTGCCAGCAGTGGACAGGGGGCTGTTCAGCCCCAGCATTTT
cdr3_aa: CASSGQGAVQPQHF

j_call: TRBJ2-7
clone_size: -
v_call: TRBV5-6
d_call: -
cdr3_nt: TGTGCCAGCAGCCGCCCCAGGGTGAGGTCCTACGAGCAGTACTTC
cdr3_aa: CASSRPRVRSYEQYF

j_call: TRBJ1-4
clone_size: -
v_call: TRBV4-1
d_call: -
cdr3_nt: TGCGCCAGCAGCCGACCAGGGGTGTTGGCAACTAATGAAAAACTGTTTTTT
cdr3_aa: CASSRPGVLATNEKLFF

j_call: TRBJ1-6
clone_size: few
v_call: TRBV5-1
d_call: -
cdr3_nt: TGCGCCAGCAGGGAGAGGAATTCACCCCTCCACTTT
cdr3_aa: CASRERNSPLHF

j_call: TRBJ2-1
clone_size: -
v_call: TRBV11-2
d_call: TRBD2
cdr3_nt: TGTGCCAGCACCATTCGGGCTACCGGGGGGAGGGGCAATGAGCAGTTCTTC
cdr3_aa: CASTIRATGGRGNEQFF

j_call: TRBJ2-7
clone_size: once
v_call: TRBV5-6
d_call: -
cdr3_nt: TGTGCCAGCAGCTTGGTTACCTACGAGCAGTACTTC
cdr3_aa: CASSLVTYEQYF

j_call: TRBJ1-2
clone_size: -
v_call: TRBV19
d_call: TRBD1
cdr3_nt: TGTGCCAGTAGTACGACAGGGGAGGGATCTAACTATGGCTACACCTTC
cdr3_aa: CASSTTGEGSNYGYTF

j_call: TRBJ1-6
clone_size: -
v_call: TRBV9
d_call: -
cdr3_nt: TGTGCCAGCAGCGTAGAAGGCGAGGGTACACCCCTCCACTTT
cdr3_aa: CASSVEGEGTPLHF